The source of this T cell receptor (beta chain) is a study of OX40 agonist ivuxolimab in advanced cancers. Notes on the research overall: The costimulatory receptor OX40 (CD134) was targeted by ivuxolimab, a fully human IgG2 agonistic monoclonal antibody. A male proportion of 82.7% and a mean age of roughly 58 years, ranging from about 23 to 90, were recorded for the dose-escalation cohort. The point of sequencing TCRbeta in the periphery was to test whether ivuxolimab changed TCR sequence diversity and drove clonal T-cell expansion. Intravenous ivuxolimab was administered to patients every 2 weeks at six dose levels: 0.01, 0.1, 0.3, 1.5, 3 and 10 mg/kg. Partial responses occurred in three dose-escalation patients, of whom one had hepatocellular carcinoma and two had cutaneous melanoma. Prior anti-PD-1, anti-PD-L1 or anti-CTLA-4 therapy was permitted, and 30% to 50% of dose-escalation patients had received checkpoint inhibitors. The paper describes the monotherapy dose-escalation part (N of about 54 patients) of the phase I trial of ivuxolimab. Among the approximately 50 dose-escalation patients, about 20 had hepatocellular carcinoma, roughly 15 melanoma, 9 renal cell carcinoma and 9 head and neck cancer. Results and caveats for the whole study, not just this receptor: At doses of 0.1 to 3.0 mg/kg, clonal expansion of both CD4+ and CD8+ blood T cells was observed from baseline to week 6. The antigen specificity of the clonally expanded peripheral T cells was not determined. Low levels of normalized T-cell clonal expansion were also seen in some nonresponding patients. In the 0.1-3.0 mg/kg groups, partial responders were among the patients with the lowest normalized peripheral clonal expansion, particularly in CD8+ T cells. On average, CD8+ T cells showed more expanded clones than CD4+ T cells after ivuxolimab.

The trial excluded patients who had a history of autoimmune disease or were on systemic immunosuppression. Peripheral blood for TCR sequencing was drawn from every dose cohort at baseline, at cycle 4 day 1 and at cycle 7 day 1. Samples came from an open-label, multicenter, first-in-human phase I dose-escalation trial of ivuxolimab. Adults with locally advanced or metastatic head and neck squamous cell, hepatocellular, melanoma or renal cell carcinoma were enrolled in the trial. Before TCR sequencing, CD4+ T cells and CD8+ T cells were sorted from peripheral blood as separate populations. Regarding this clone: Its recognized antigen is unknown. No base quality values were provided; no much bigger clone lies one nucleotide off.

The CDR3 runs 15 residues from the cysteine to the phenylalanine. The retained sequence is limited to the CDR3, 45 bases, with the frame set at the first base. A distance of 16 bases separates the germline ends of V and J, which lose 4 bases and 6 bases respectively. For CDR1 and CDR2, the germline V gene (reference sequence) lists LNHDA and SQIVND. For sequencing of the TCRbeta CDR3 region, genomic DNA was extracted from the sorted cells. The immunoSEQ Assay was used to sequence the TCRbeta CDR3 regions. TCRdb's version of the immuneACCESS table is confined to in-frame rearrangements and falls short of the full clone set. An unresolved V gene accounts for under half of the shortfall where checked; the remainder is of unknown origin. Recorded for this sample are roughly 70,000 clones; 80% to 85% of them occurred a single time. The ten largest clonotypes hold roughly 4.9% of the sample.

This sequence originates from an adult with an advanced solid tumor such as melanoma, head and neck, liver or kidney cancer. The chain uses TRBV19 and TRBJ1-5; TRBD1 is a weak D gene call, 6 bases matching. The source was CD4+ or CD8+ T cells sorted from blood, collected in a trial of the OX40 agonist ivuxolimab. The CDR3 region has the sequence CASSTPLGGSQPQHF. The bases are TGTGCCAGTAGTACCCCCCTAGGGGGGAGTCAGCCCCAGCATTTT. Where the CDR3 stops, the reference TRBV19 and TRBJ1-5 genes take over; the full variable domain is DGGITQSPKYLFRKEGQNVTLSCEQNLNHDAMYWYRQDPGQGLRLIYYSQIVNDFQKGDIAEGYSVSREKKESFPLTVTSAQKNPTAFYLCASSTPLGGSQPQHFGDGTRLSIL.